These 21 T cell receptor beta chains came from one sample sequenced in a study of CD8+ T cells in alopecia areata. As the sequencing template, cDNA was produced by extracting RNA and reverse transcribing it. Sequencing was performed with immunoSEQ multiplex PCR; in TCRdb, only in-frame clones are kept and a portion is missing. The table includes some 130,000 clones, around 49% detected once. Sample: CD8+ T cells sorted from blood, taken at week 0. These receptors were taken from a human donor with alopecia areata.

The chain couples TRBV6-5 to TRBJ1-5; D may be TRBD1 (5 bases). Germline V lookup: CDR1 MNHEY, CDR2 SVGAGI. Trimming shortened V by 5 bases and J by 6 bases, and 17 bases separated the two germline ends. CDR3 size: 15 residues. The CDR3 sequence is CASSPGDEFGQPQHF. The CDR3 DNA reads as TGTGCCAGCAGTCCTGGGGACGAGTTTGGTCAGCCCCAGCATTTT.

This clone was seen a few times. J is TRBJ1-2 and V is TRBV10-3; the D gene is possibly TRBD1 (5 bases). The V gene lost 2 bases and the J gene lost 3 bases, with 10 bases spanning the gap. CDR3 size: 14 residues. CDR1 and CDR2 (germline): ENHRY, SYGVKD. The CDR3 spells CAISEDDSYYGYTF. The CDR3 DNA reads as TGTGCCATCAGTGAGGACGACAGCTACTATGGCTACACCTTC.

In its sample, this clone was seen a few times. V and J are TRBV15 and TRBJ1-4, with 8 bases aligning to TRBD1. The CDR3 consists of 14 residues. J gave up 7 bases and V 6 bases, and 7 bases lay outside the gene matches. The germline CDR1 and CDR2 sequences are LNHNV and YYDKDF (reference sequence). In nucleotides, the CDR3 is TGTGCCACCAGTATGCAGGGGGCCGGTGAAAAACTGTTTTTT. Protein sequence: CATSMQGAGEKLFF.

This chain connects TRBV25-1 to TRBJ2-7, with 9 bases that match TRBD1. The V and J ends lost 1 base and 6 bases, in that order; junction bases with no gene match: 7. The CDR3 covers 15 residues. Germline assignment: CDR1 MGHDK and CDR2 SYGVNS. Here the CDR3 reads CASSEFGTGYGEQYF. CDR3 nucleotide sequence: TGTGCCAGCAGTGAATTTGGGACAGGGTACGGCGAGCAGTACTTC.

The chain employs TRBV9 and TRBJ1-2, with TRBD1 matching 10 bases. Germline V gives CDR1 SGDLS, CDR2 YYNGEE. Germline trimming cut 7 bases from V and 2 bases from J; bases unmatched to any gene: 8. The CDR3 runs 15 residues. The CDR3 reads CASSSDRGRNYGYTF. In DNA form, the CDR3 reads TGTGCCAGCTCTTCCGACAGGGGGCGAAACTATGGCTACACCTTC.

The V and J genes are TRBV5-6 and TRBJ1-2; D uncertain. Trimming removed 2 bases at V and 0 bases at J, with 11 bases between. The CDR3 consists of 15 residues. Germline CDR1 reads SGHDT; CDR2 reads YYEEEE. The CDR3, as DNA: TGTGCCAGCAGCTTCGAGAGCCTATCTAACTATGGCTACACCTTC. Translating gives CASSFESLSNYGYTF.

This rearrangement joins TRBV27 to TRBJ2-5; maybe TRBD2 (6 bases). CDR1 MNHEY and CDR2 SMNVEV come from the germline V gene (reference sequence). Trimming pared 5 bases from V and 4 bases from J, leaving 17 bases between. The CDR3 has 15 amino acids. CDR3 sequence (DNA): TGTGCCAGCAGTCCCAGGAGGGTGGTAGGAGAGACCCAGTACTTC. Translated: CASSPRRVVGETQYF.

The chain's CDR3 is CATRDPYGNTIYF. For the CDR3, the DNA is TGTGCCACCCGAGACCCGTACGGAAACACCATATATTTT. The V call is TRBV19, the J call TRBJ1-3; D uncertain. CDR1 LNHDA and CDR2 SQIVND come from the germline V gene (reference sequence). The CDR3 covers 13 residues. V lost 10 bases, J lost 4 bases, and 14 bases lay in between.

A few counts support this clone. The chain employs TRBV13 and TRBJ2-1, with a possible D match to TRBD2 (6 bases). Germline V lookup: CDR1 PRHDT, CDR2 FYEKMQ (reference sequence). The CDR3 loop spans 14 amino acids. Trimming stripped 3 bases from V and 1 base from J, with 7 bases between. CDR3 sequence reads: CASSLEGSYNEQFF. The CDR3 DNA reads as TGTGCCAGCAGCTTGGAGGGATCCTACAATGAGCAGTTCTTC.

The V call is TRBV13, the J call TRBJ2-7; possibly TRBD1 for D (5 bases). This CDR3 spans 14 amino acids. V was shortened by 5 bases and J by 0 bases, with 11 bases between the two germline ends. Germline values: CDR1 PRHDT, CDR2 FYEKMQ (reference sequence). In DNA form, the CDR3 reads TGTGCCAGCAGCGCCGACAGCTTCTCCTACGAGCAGTACTTC. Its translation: CASSADSFSYEQYF.

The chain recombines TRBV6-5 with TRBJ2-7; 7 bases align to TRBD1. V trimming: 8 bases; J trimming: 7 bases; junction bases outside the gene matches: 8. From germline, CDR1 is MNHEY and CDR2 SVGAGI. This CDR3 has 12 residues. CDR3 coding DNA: TGTGCCAGCGGGGACAGCCCAGGAGAGCAGTACTTC. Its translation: CASGDSPGEQYF.

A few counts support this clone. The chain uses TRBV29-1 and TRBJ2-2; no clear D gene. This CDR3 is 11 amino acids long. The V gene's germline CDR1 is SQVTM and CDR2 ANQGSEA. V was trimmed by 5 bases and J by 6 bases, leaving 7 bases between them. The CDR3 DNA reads TGCAGCGTTATTGTGGCCGGGGAGCTGTTTTTT. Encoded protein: CSVIVAGELFF.

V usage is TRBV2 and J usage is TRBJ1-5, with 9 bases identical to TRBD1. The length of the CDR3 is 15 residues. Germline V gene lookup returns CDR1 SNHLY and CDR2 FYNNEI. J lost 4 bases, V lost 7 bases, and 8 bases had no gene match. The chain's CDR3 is CASTSGQGRNQPQHF. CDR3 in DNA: TGTGCCAGCACCTCCGGACAGGGGAGGAATCAGCCCCAGCATTTT.

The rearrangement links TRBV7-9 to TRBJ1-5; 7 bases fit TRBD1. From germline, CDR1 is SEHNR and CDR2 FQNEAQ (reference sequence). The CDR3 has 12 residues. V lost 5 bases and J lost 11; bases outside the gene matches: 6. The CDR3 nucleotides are TGTGCCAGCAGCCCCCCCAGGGGGGCCCAGCATTTT. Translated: CASSPPRGAQHF.

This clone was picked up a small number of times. Here the CDR3 reads CASSPGLAGNYNEQFF. CDR3 sequence (DNA): TGTGCCAGCAGCCCCGGACTAGCGGGGAACTACAATGAGCAGTTCTTC. The V gene is TRBV7-8, the J gene TRBJ2-1; 12 bases fit TRBD2. V lost 5 bases to trimming and J lost 3 bases; unmatched junction nucleotides: 5. CDR3 size: 16 residues. The germline gives CDR1 SGHVS, CDR2 FQNEAQ.

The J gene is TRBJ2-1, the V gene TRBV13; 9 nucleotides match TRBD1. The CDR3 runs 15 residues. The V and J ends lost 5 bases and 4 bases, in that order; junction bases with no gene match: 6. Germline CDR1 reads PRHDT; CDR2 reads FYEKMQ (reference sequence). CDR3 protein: CASSTSGTGYNEQFF. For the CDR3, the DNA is TGTGCCAGCAGCACCTCCGGGACAGGGTACAATGAGCAGTTCTTC.

CDR3 in amino acids: CASSTPEWSTDTQYF. DNA for the CDR3: TGTGCCAGCAGCACGCCCGAGTGGAGTACAGATACGCAGTATTTT. V is TRBV5-4 and J is TRBJ2-3; no clear D gene. This CDR3 comprises 15 residues. V was clipped by 4 bases and J by 3 bases, with 15 bases between them. Germline V gene sequence: CDR1 SGHNT, CDR2 YYREEE (reference sequence).

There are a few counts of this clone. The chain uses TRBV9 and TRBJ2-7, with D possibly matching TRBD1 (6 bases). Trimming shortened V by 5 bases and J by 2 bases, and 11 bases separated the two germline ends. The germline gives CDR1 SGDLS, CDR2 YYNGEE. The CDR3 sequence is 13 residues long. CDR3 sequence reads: CASSLAGAYEQYF. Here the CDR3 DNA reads TGTGCCAGCAGTTTGGCAGGGGCCTACGAGCAGTACTTC.

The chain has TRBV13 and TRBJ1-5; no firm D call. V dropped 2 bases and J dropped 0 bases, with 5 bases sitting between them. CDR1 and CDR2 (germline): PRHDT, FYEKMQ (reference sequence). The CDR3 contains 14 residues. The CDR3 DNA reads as TGTGCCAGCAGCTTATGGGGTAGCAATCAGCCCCAGCATTTT. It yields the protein CASSLWGSNQPQHF.

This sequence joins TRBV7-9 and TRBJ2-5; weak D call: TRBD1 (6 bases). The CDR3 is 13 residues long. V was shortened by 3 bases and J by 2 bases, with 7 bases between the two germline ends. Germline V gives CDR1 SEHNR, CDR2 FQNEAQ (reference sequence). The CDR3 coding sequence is TGTGCCAGCAGCTTGGACAGTCAAGAGACCCAGTACTTC. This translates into CASSLDSQETQYF.

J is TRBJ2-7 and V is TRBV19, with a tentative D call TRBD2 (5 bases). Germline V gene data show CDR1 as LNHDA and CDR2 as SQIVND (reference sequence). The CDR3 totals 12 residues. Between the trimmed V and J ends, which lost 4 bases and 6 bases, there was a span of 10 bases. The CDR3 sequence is CASSSEGPEQYF. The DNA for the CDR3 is TGTGCCAGTAGTAGCGAGGGCCCCGAGCAGTACTTC.